One T cell receptor beta chain is described in this entry. Its antigen is not identified. This CDR3 has 14 amino acids. CDR1 and CDR2 (germline): LNHDA, SQIVND (reference sequence). V was cut by 3 bases and J by 6 bases, with 12 bases left in between. Assay: immunoSEQ multiplex PCR; the TCRdb copy retains only in-frame clones and omits some. The sample lists around 30,000 clones; nearly 90% were seen once. As for time point: week 11, during vaccination. Alongside topical imiquimod, each dose of vaccine comprised 300 ug of mutant IDH1 20-mer peptide. Donors harbored newly found WHO grade 3 or 4 IDH1-mutant, ATRX-lost astrocytomas. This specimen comes from a study of a mutant IDH1 vaccine in newly diagnosed glioma. Study at large: Patients were given eight vaccinations, scheduled in weeks 1, 3, 5, 7, 11, 15, 19 and 23. Once 4-6 weeks had passed after radiotherapy alone, vaccination started, or it started with temozolomide cycles.

This sequence was found in a man aged 18-30 years with glioma. This chain links TRBV19 with TRBJ1-5; perhaps TRBD1 as D (5 bases). Sequenced here: PBMCs, sampled from a glioma patient whose treatment included an IDH1 peptide vaccine. The CDR3 DNA sequence: TGTGCCAGTAGTATTCAGGGTCCGGGTCAGCCCCAGCATTTT. Its protein is CASSIQGPGQPQHF.